The clone carrying this T cell receptor (beta chain) was observed a few times. Its antigen is still unknown. This PCR relied on a set of 60 Vbeta primers and 13 Jbeta primers. In the original workflow: Later work found 74 million or so unique TCR beta chains, with around 10 million shared. The method was immunoSEQ multiplex PCR; TCRdb's version includes in-frame clones alone and lacks a portion of them. That table is the source of V, J and clone size, and D and trimming were worked out from the DNA. The sample has some 180,000 clones; around 80% are singletons. The sample originates from a study of cytomegalovirus exposure and HLA in healthy donors. Study-wide context: Of roughly 360 genotyped donors, more than 65% grouped in the Caucasian-associated ancestry cluster.

The study's findings and limits: Another analysis was done later, and it associated 15,000 or so TCR beta sequences with HLA alleles at 0.05 false discovery rate. Some segments of the V type, notably TRBV6-2 and TRBV6-3, were excluded as indistinguishable.

The V and J ends lost 1 base and 1 base respectively, with 8 bases between them. Per the germline V gene, CDR1 is SEHNR and CDR2 is FQNEAQ (reference sequence). The CDR3 consists of 14 residues. The rearrangement links TRBV7-9 to TRBJ2-7; D remains unclear. The TCR sequence derives from a girl between 5 and 17 years old in good health and CMV-seropositive. The specimen was PBMCs. This chain's CDR3 is CASSLEMSSYEQYF. The CDR3 DNA follows: TGTGCCAGCAGCTTAGAAATGAGTTCCTACGAGCAGTACTTC.